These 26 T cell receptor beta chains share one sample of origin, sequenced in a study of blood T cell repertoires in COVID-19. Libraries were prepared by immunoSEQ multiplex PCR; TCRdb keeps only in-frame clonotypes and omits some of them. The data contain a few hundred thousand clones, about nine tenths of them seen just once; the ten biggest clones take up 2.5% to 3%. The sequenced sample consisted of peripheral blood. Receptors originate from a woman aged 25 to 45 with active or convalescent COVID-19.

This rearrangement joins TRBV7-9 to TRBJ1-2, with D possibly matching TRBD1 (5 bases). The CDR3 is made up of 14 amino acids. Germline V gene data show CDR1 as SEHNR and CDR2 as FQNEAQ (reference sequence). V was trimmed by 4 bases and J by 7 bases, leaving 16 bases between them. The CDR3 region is CASSSAQGILGYTF. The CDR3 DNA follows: TGTGCCAGCAGCTCAGCGCAGGGAATCCTTGGCTACACCTTC. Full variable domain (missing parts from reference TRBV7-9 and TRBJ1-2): DTGVSQNPRHKITKRGQNVTFRCDPISEHNRLYWYRQTLGQGPEFLTYFQNEAQLEKSRLLSDRFSAERPKGSFSTLEIQRTEQGDSAMYLCASSSAQGILGYTFGSGTRLTVV.

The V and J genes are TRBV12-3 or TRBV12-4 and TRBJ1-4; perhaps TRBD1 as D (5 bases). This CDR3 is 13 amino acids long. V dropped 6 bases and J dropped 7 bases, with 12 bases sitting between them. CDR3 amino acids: CASRKGAGEKLFF. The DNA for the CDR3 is TGTGCCAGCAGGAAAGGGGCAGGTGAAAAACTGTTTTTT.

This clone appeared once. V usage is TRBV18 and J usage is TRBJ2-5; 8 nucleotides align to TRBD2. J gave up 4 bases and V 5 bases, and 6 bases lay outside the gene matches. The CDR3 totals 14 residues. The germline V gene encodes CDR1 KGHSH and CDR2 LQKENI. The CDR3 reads CASSAGLARETQYF. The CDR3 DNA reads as TGTGCCAGCTCAGCCGGACTAGCCAGAGAGACCCAGTACTTC.

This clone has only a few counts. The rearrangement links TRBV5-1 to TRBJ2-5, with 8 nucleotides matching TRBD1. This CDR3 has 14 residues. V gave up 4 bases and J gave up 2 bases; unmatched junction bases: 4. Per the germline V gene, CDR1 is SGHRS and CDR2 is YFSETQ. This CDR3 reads CASSPGTGQETQYF. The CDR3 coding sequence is TGCGCCAGCAGCCCGGGGACAGGACAAGAGACCCAGTACTTC.

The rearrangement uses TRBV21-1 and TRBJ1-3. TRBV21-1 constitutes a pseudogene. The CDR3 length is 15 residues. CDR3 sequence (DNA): TGTGCCAGCAGCGCGAACCATCCCTCTGGAAACACCATATATTTT. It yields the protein CASSANHPSGNTIYF.

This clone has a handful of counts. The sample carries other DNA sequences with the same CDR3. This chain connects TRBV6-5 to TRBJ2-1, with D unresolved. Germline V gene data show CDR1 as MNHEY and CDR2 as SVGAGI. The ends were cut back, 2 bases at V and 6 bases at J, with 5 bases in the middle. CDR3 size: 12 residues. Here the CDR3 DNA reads TGTGCCAGCAGTTACACCGGCAATGAGCAGTTCTTC. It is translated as CASSYTGNEQFF.

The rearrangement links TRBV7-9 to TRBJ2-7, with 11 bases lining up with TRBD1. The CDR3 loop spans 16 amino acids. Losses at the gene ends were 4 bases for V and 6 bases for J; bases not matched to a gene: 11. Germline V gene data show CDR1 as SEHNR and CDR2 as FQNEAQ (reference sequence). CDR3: CASSSRGQGEGGEQYF. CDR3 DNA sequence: TGTGCCAGCAGCTCGAGGGGACAGGGGGAGGGTGGCGAGCAGTACTTC.

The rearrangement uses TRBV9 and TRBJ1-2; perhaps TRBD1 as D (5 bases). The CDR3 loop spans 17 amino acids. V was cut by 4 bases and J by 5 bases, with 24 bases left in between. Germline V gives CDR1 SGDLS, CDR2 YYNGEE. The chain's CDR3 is CASSLQAGPPVYYGYTF. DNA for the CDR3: TGTGCCAGCAGCCTGCAAGCGGGGCCGCCCGTATATTATGGCTACACCTTC.

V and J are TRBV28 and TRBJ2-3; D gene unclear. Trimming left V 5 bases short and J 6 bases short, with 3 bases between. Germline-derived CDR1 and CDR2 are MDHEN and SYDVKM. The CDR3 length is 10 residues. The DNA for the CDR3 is TGTGCCAGCAGTGGCGATACGCAGTATTTT. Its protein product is CASSGDTQYF. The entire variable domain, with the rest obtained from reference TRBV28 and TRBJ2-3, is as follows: DVKVTQSSRYLVKRTGEKVFLECVQDMDHENMFWYRQDPGLGLRLIYFSYDVKMKEKGDIPEGYSVSREKKERFSLILESASTNQTSMYLCASSGDTQYFGPGTRLTVL.

CDR3 nucleotide sequence: TGCGCCAGCAGCCAAGATTGGCAACCGGGATATGGCTACACCTTC. Translating it yields CASSQDWQPGYGYTF. The genes are TRBV4-1 and TRBJ1-2; no clear D. V dropped 0 bases and J dropped 5 bases, with 13 bases sitting between them. The germline CDR1 and CDR2 sequences are MGHRA and YSYEKL. The CDR3 contains 15 residues.

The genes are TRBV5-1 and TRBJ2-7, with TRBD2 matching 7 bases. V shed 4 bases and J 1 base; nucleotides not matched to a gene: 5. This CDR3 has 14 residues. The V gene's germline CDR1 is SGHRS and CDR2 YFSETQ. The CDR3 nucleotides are TGCGCCAGCAGCCTTAGCGGGCCTTCCTACGAGCAGTACTTC. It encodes CASSLSGPSYEQYF.

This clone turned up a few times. DNA for the CDR3: TGCGCCAGCAGCCCGGGACAGGGGACGAACACCGGGGAGCTGTTTTTT. Its protein is CASSPGQGTNTGELFF. J is TRBJ2-2 and V is TRBV4-3; TRBD1 matches at 10 bases. Per the germline V gene, CDR1 is LGHNA and CDR2 is YSLEER. With 4 bases clipped from V and 0 bases from J, the junction kept 2 bases outside the gene matches. This CDR3 has 16 residues.

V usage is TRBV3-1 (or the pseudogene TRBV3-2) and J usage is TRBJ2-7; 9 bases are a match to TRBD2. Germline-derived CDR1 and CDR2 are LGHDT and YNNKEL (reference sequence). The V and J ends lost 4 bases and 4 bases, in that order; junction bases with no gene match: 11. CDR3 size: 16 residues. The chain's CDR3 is CASSLQPGLAWYEQYF. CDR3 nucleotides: TGTGCCAGCAGCCTACAGCCGGGACTAGCTTGGTACGAGCAGTACTTC.

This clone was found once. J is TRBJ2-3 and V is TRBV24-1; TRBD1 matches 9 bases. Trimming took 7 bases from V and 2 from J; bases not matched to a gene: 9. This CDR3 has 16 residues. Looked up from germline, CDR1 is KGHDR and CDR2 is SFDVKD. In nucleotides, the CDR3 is TGTGCCACCAGCACCGGGACAGGGACTTTCACAGATACGCAGTATTTT. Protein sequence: CATSTGTGTFTDTQYF.

The CDR3 loop is CASSKVRVCGDQPQHF. The CDR3 bases are TGTGCCAGCAGCAAAGTAAGAGTTTGCGGGGATCAGCCCCAGCATTTT. The chain recombines TRBV21-1 with TRBJ1-5. TRBV21-1 is assigned pseudogene status. The CDR3 runs 16 residues.

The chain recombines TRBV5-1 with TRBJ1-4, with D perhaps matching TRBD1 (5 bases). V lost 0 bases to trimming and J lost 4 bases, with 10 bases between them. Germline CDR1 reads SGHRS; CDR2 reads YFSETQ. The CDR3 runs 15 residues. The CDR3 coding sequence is TGCGCCAGCAGCTTGGTGGGGCAGGTTAATGAAAAACTGTTTTTT. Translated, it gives CASSLVGQVNEKLFF. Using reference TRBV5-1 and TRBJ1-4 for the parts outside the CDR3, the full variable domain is KAGVTQTPRYLIKTRGQQVTLSCSPISGHRSVSWYQQTPGQGLQFLFEYFSETQRNKGNFPGRFSGRQFSNSRSEMNVSTLELGDSALYLCASSLVGQVNEKLFFGSGTQLSVL.

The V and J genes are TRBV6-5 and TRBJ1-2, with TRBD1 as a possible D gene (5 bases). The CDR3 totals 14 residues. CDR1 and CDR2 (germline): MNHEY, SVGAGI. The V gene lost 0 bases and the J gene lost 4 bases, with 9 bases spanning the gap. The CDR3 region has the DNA TGTGCCAGCAGTTACTCACAGGAGTCCTATGGCTACACCTTC. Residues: CASSYSQESYGYTF.

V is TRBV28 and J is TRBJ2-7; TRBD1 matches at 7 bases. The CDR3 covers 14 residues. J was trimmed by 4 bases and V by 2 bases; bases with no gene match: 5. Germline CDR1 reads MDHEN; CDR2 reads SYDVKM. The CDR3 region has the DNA TGTGCCAGCAGTTTAGGCCAGGGGGATTACGAGCAGTACTTC. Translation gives CASSLGQGDYEQYF.

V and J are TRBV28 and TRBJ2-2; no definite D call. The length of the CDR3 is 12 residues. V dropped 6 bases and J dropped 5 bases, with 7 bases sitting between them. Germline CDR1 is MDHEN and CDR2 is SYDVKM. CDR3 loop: CASRVGTGELFF. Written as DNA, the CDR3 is TGTGCCAGCAGGGTCGGGACCGGGGAGCTGTTTTTT.

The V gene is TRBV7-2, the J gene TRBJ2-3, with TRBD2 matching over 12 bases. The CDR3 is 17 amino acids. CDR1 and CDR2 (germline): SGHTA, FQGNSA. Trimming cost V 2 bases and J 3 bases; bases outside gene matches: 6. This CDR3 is CASSLLAGGAGTDTQYF. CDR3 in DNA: TGTGCCAGCAGCTTACTAGCGGGGGGGGCCGGGACAGATACGCAGTATTTT.

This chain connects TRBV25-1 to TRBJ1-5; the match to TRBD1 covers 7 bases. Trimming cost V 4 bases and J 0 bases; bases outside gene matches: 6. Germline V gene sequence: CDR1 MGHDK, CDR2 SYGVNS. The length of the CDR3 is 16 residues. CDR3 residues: CASSGTGDYSNQPQHF. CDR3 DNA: TGTGCCAGCAGTGGGACAGGTGATTATAGCAATCAGCCCCAGCATTTT.

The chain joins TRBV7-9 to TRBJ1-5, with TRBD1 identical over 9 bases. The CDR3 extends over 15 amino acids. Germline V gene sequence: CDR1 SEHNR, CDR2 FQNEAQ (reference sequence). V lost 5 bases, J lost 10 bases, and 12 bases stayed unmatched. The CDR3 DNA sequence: TGTGCCAGCAGCCCCCCGGGACAGGGACAAAAACCCCAGCATTTT. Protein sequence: CASSPPGQGQKPQHF. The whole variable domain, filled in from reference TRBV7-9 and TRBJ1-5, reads DTGVSQNPRHKITKRGQNVTFRCDPISEHNRLYWYRQTLGQGPEFLTYFQNEAQLEKSRLLSDRFSAERPKGSFSTLEIQRTEQGDSAMYLCASSPPGQGQKPQHFGDGTRLSIL.

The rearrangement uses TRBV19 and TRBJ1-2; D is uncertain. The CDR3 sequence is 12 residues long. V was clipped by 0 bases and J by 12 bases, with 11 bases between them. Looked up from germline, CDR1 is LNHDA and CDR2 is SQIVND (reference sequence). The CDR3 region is CASSIEGKGDTF. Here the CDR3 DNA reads TGTGCCAGTAGTATAGAGGGCAAAGGCGACACCTTC.

The CDR3 spells CASSYGLGVYTDTQYF. The DNA for the CDR3 is TGTGCCAGCAGTTACGGCCTTGGAGTCTACACAGATACGCAGTATTTT. This chain joins TRBV6-5 and TRBJ2-3; D gene unclear. The germline gives CDR1 MNHEY, CDR2 SVGAGI. The CDR3 contains 16 residues. V shed 2 bases and J shed 2 bases, with 14 bases lying between them.

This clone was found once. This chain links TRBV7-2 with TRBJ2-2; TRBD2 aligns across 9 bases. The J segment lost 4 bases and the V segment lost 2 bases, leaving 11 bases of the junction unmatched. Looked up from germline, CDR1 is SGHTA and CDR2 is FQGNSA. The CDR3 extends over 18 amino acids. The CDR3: CASSLKPRGGAGTGELFF. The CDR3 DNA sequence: TGTGCCAGCAGCTTAAAACCTCGCGGGGGGGCGGGCACCGGGGAGCTGTTTTTT.

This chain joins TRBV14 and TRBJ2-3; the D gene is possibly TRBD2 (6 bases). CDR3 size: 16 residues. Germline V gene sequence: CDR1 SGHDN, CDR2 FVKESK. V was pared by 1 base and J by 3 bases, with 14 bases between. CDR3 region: CASSQVWGEETDTQYF. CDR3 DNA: TGTGCCAGCAGCCAAGTATGGGGGGAGGAGACAGATACGCAGTATTTT.